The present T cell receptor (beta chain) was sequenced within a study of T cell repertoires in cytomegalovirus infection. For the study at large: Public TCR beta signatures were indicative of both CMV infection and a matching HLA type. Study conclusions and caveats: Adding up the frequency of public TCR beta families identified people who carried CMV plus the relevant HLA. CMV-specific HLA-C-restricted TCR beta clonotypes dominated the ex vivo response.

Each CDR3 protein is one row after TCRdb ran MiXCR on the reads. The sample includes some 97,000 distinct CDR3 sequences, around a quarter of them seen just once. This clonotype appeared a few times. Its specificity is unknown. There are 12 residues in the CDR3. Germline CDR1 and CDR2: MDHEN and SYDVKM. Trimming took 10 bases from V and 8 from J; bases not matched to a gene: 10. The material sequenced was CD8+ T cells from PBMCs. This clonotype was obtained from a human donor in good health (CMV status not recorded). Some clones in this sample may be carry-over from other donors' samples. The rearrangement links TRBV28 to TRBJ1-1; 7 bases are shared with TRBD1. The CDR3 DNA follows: TGTGCCACCAGATCAGGGGGATTAGAAGCTTTCTTT. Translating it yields CATRSGGLEAFF.